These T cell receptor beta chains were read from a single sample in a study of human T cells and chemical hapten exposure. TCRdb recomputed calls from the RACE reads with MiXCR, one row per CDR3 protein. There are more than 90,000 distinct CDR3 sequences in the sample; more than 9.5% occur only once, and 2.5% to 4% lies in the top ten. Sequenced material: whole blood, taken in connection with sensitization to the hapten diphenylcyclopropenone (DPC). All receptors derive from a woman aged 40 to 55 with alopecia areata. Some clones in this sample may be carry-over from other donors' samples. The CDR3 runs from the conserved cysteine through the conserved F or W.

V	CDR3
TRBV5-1	CASSSRGQTNEKLFF
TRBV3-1	CASSERDALYGYAF
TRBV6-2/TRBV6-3	CGSSYLQGGRGTLNQPQHF
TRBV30	CAWDRDQAGYTF
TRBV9	CASSALTGEQYF
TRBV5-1	CASSSTGRDARSPYEQYF
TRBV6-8	CASSIRTSGYNEQFF
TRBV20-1	CSARLRGESYEQYF
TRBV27	CASSEGASAEAFF
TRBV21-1	CASSKALRWSDSNQPQHF
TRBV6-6	CATKRDTGGEQFF
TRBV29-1	CSVRTGGQPQHF
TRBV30	CAWRRPGLVGVDEQYF
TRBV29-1	CSVEIGLRAQYF
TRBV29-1	CSVERGRDRNNEQFF
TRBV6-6	CASSYRGTGNEKLFF
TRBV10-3	CAISGFDQETQYF
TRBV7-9	CASRVLTAPETQYF
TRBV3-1	CASSQSDQNTEAFF
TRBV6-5	CASGSLNTGELFF
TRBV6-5	CASRVDQETQYF
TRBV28	CASSSPSSGNYGYTF
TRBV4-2	CASSQDGLRELFF
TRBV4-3	CASSQGSGIASYNEQFF